These 21 T cell receptor beta chains came from one sample sequenced in a study of T cell changes during pregnancy in multiple sclerosis. Some clones are missing from TCRdb's copy, which holds only in-frame ones; the method was immunoSEQ multiplex PCR. This table has 60,000 to 65,000 clones, roughly 90% appearing once. The source material was peripheral blood, sampled in the second trimester of pregnancy. The receptors were gathered from a female donor in good health, enrolled as a control in a pregnancy study.

The chain recombines TRBV29-1 with TRBJ2-3, with 10 nucleotides matching TRBD2. The CDR3 loop spans 15 amino acids. Trimming cost V 6 bases and J 0 bases; bases outside gene matches: 6. Germline CDR1 is SQVTM and CDR2 is ANQGSEA. As DNA, the CDR3 is TGCAGCGTACGGACTAGCGGAGCTAGCACAGATACGCAGTATTTT. It specifies CSVRTSGASTDTQYF.

V usage is TRBV28 and J usage is TRBJ2-7; a possible D gene is TRBD2 (6 bases). The ends were cut back, 5 bases at V and 2 bases at J, with 16 bases in the middle. The CDR3 covers 15 residues. CDR1 MDHEN and CDR2 SYDVKM come from the germline V gene. DNA for the CDR3: TGTGCCAGCAGTCGAGGAGGGACGCACCCCTACGAGCAGTACTTC. Translated, it gives CASSRGGTHPYEQYF.

The rearrangement links TRBV19 to TRBJ2-1; 8 nucleotides match TRBD2. The CDR3 is 14 amino acids. Germline CDR1 is LNHDA and CDR2 is SQIVND (reference sequence). V was clipped by 3 bases and J by 8 bases; unmatched bases: 6. This CDR3 reads CASSIQREMDEQFF. DNA for the CDR3: TGTGCCAGTAGTATCCAGCGGGAGATGGATGAGCAGTTCTTC.

The chain combines TRBV6-6 with TRBJ2-2; D is undetermined. V shed 8 bases and J shed 2 bases, with 12 bases lying between them. The germline V gene encodes CDR1 MNHNY and CDR2 SVGAGI (reference sequence). This CDR3 is built from 14 residues. The CDR3 loop is CASGPVPNTGELFF. CDR3 DNA sequence: TGTGCCAGCGGCCCAGTGCCCAACACCGGGGAGCTGTTTTTT.

The chain combines TRBV7-8 with TRBJ1-2; 8 nucleotides line up with TRBD1. Losses at the gene ends were 3 bases for V and 6 bases for J; bases not matched to a gene: 3. The CDR3 has 13 amino acids. CDR1 and CDR2 (germline): SGHVS, FQNEAQ. The CDR3 nucleotides read TGTGCCAGCAGCTTCATACAGGGGGATGGCTACACCTTC. It translates to CASSFIQGDGYTF.

The gene calls are TRBV19 and TRBJ2-1; a possible D gene is TRBD2 (5 bases). Trimming pared 0 bases from V and 8 bases from J, leaving 14 bases between. Per germline, CDR1 LNHDA and CDR2 SQIVND (reference sequence). The length of the CDR3 is 15 residues. The CDR3 sequence is CASSIDTTEVDEQFF. In nucleotides, the CDR3 is TGTGCCAGTAGTATAGATACGACGGAGGTAGATGAGCAGTTCTTC. The variable domain in full, completed from reference TRBV19 and TRBJ2-1, reads DGGITQSPKYLFRKEGQNVTLSCEQNLNHDAMYWYRQDPGQGLRLIYYSQIVNDFQKGDIAEGYSVSREKKESFPLTVTSAQKNPTAFYLCASSIDTTEVDEQFFGPGTRLTVL.

This chain links TRBV9 with TRBJ1-5, with D maybe TRBD1 (6 bases). Germline values: CDR1 SGDLS, CDR2 YYNGEE. The CDR3 runs 18 residues. V was cut by 0 bases and J by 1 base, with 17 bases left in between. The CDR3 nucleotides are TGTGCCAGCAGCGTAGAAGGGGGTAGGAGACAGAGCAATCAGCCCCAGCATTTT. This encodes CASSVEGGRRQSNQPQHF.

The V call is TRBV6-5, the J call TRBJ1-4, with TRBD1 matching over 7 bases. The CDR3 covers 14 residues. Unmatched junction bases numbered 6, after V lost 3 bases and J lost 8 bases. The V gene's germline CDR1 is MNHEY and CDR2 SVGAGI. CDR3 sequence reads: CASSYSQGGEKLFF. CDR3 nucleotides: TGTGCCAGCAGTTATAGCCAGGGGGGAGAAAAACTGTTTTTT.

The J gene is TRBJ2-3, the V gene TRBV4-1; D call uncertain. Trimming left V 0 bases short and J 6 bases short, with 13 bases between. Germline CDR1 MGHRA, CDR2 YSYEKL. This CDR3 has 15 residues. CDR3 nucleotides: TGCGCCAGCAGCCAAGACGAGTGGGCCACGGATACGCAGTATTTT. Amino acid sequence: CASSQDEWATDTQYF.

V usage is TRBV21-1 and J usage is TRBJ1-2. TRBV21-1 is assigned pseudogene status. This CDR3 region has 14 residues. The CDR3 sequence: CASSRRGGQEGNTF. The CDR3 DNA follows: TGTGCCAGCAGCCGCCGGGGGGGGCAGGAAGGGAACACCTTC.

J is TRBJ2-5 and V is TRBV1; TRBD2, the D gene given by the table, was not confirmed from the DNA. TRBV1 is labeled a pseudogene. There are 18 residues in the CDR3. The CDR3, as DNA: TGCACCAGCAGCCACGAAAGCGGGAGGGGGTTAAAGGAAGAGACCCAGTACTTC. Amino acids: CTSSHESGRGLKEETQYF.

The chain joins TRBV7-2 to TRBJ2-5; D is possibly TRBD1 (6 bases). CDR1 and CDR2 from the germline V gene are SGHTA and FQGNSA. The V and J ends lost 1 base and 1 base respectively, with 10 bases between them. The CDR3 has 15 residues. CDR3 sequence: CASSLGRQVQETQYF. CDR3 DNA: TGTGCCAGCAGCTTAGGGCGACAGGTCCAAGAGACCCAGTACTTC.

The rearrangement uses TRBV6-5 and TRBJ1-3; D may be TRBD1 (5 bases). Germline lookup yields CDR1 MNHEY and CDR2 SVGAGI. This CDR3 spans 14 amino acids. Trimming pared 6 bases from V and 6 bases from J, leaving 15 bases between. CDR3 in amino acids: CASSLGPGLNTIYF. CDR3 nucleotide sequence: TGTGCCAGCAGCCTCGGGCCAGGGTTAAACACCATATATTTT.

V and J are TRBV19 and TRBJ2-5; no clear D. Per germline, CDR1 LNHDA and CDR2 SQIVND (reference sequence). This CDR3 contains 13 residues. Trimming shortened V by 6 bases and J by 5 bases, and 13 bases separated the two germline ends. In DNA, the CDR3 is TGTGCCAGTAGACCCCACTTCGCGGAGACCCAGTACTTC. Translating it yields CASRPHFAETQYF.

This sequence joins TRBV11-2 and TRBJ1-1; possible D gene TRBD1, 6 bases. In germline, CDR1 is SGHAT, CDR2 FQNNGV. The ends were cut back, 2 bases at V and 6 bases at J, with 13 bases in the middle. The CDR3 is 14 residues long. Here the CDR3 reads CASSLRQGSPEAFF. The CDR3, as DNA: TGTGCCAGCAGCTTAAGGCAGGGGAGCCCTGAAGCTTTCTTT.

A single count supports this clone. This chain links TRBV9 with TRBJ2-3; 16 bases line up with TRBD2. The CDR3 contains 18 residues. CDR1 and CDR2 (germline): SGDLS, YYNGEE. The J segment lost 6 bases and the V segment lost 0 bases, leaving 7 bases of the junction unmatched. CDR3 DNA sequence: TGTGCCAGCAGCGTAGCCGGGACTAGCGGGGGGGCCGGGGATACGCAGTATTTT. Translated, it gives CASSVAGTSGGAGDTQYF. Full variable domain (rest looked up from reference TRBV9 and TRBJ2-3): DSGVTQTPKHLITATGQRVTLRCSPRSGDLSVYWYQQSLDQGLQFLIQYYNGEERAKGNILERFSAQQFPDLHSELNLSSLELGDSALYFCASSVAGTSGGAGDTQYFGPGTRLTVL.

The chain couples TRBV19 to TRBJ1-2; TRBD1 is a possible D gene (5 bases). There are 14 residues in the CDR3. Per germline, CDR1 LNHDA and CDR2 SQIVND (reference sequence). V was trimmed by 2 bases and J by 1 base, leaving 8 bases between them. The CDR3 DNA sequence: TGTGCCAGTAGTATATTTCAGGGTAACTATGGCTACACCTTC. It translates to CASSIFQGNYGYTF.

This sequence joins TRBV4-1 and TRBJ1-1; tentatively, D is TRBD1 (6 bases). The CDR3 is 17 amino acids. Germline assignment: CDR1 MGHRA and CDR2 YSYEKL. The ends were cut back, 2 bases at V and 1 base at J, with 17 bases in the middle. The CDR3 coding sequence is TGCGCCAGCAGCCAACGGACAGTCGCCACCTCGAACACTGAAGCTTTCTTT. The encoded protein is CASSQRTVATSNTEAFF.

The V call is TRBV5-1, the J call TRBJ2-7; 9 bases fit TRBD1. V was clipped by 1 base and J by 2 bases; unmatched bases: 1. CDR1 is SGHRS and CDR2 is YFSETQ in the germline V gene. This CDR3 has 14 residues. CDR3 coding DNA: TGCGCCAGCAGCTTGACAGGGGGCACCTACGAGCAGTACTTC. As protein: CASSLTGGTYEQYF.

This clone has only one observation. The chain employs TRBV28 and TRBJ2-7, with 9 bases fitting TRBD1. The CDR3 covers 15 residues. Germline CDR1 reads MDHEN; CDR2 reads SYDVKM. J was trimmed by 4 bases and V by 6 bases; bases with no gene match: 10. This chain's CDR3 is CASRSTGGGLYEQYF. CDR3 coding DNA: TGTGCCAGCAGGTCAACAGGGGGCGGTCTATACGAGCAGTACTTC.

In this sample, this clone turned up once. The chain has TRBV6-1 and TRBJ1-2; TRBD1 is a possible D gene (6 bases). Per germline, CDR1 MNHNS and CDR2 SASEGT. The V end lost 0 bases, the J end lost 4 bases, and 18 bases lay between the germline ends. The CDR3 totals 17 residues. In nucleotides, the CDR3 is TGTGCCAGCAGTGAAGCGCCCCCGGGGGGGCTTATCTATGGCTACACCTTC. Protein product: CASSEAPPGGLIYGYTF.